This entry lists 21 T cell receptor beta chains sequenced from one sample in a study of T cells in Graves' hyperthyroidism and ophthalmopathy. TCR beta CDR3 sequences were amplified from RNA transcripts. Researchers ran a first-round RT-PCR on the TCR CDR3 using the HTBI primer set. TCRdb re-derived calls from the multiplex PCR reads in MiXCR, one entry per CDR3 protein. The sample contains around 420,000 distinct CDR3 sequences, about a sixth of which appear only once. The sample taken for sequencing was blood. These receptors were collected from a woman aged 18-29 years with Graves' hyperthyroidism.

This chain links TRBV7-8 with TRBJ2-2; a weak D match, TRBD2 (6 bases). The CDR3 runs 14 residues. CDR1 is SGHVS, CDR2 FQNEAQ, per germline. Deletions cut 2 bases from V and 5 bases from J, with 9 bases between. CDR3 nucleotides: TGTGCCAGCAGCTTATCCGGGAGAACCGGGGAGCTGTTTTTT. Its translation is CASSLSGRTGELFF.

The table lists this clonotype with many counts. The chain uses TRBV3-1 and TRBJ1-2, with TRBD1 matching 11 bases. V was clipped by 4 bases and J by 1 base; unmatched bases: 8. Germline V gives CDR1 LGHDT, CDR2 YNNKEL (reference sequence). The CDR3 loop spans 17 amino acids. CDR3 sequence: CASSPGTGGVGNYGYTF. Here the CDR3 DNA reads TGTGCCAGCAGCCCCGGGACAGGGGGAGTCGGTAACTATGGCTACACCTTC.

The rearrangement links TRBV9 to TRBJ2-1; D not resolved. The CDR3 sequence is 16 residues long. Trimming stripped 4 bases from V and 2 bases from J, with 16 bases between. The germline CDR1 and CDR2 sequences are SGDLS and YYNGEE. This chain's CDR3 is CASSPPGDFPYNEQFF. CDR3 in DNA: TGTGCCAGCAGCCCCCCAGGTGATTTCCCCTACAATGAGCAGTTCTTC. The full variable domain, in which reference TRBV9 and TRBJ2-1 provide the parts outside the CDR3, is DSGVTQTPKHLITATGQRVTLRCSPRSGDLSVYWYQQSLDQGLQFLIQYYNGEERAKGNILERFSAQQFPDLHSELNLSSLELGDSALYFCASSPPGDFPYNEQFFGPGTRLTVL.

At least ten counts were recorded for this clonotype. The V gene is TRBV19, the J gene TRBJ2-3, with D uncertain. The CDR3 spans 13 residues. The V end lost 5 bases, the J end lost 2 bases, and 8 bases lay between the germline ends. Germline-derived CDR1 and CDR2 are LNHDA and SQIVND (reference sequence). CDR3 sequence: CASSFSSTDTQYF. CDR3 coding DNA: TGTGCCAGTAGTTTTTCTTCCACAGATACGCAGTATTTT.

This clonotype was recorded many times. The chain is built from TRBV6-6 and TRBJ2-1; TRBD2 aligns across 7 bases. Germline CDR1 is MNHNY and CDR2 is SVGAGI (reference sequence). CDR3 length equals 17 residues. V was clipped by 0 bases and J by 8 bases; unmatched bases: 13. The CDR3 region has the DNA TGTGCCAGCAGTTACTCCCTTAGGGAGGGGCCGACCGATGAGCAGTTCTTC. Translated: CASSYSLREGPTDEQFF.

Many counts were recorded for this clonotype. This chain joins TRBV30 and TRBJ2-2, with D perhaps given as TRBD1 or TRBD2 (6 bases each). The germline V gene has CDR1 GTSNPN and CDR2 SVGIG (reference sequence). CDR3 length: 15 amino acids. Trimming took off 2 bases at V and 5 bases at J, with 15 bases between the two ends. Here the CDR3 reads CAWSRGLRLTGELFF. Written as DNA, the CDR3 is TGTGCCTGGAGTCGGGGGCTCCGGCTTACCGGGGAGCTGTTTTTT.

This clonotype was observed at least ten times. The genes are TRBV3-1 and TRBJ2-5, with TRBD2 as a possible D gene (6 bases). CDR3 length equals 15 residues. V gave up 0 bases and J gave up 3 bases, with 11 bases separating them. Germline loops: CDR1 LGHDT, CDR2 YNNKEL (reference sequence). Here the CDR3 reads CASSQDPWEEETQYF. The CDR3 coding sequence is TGTGCCAGCAGCCAAGATCCTTGGGAGGAAGAGACCCAGTACTTC.

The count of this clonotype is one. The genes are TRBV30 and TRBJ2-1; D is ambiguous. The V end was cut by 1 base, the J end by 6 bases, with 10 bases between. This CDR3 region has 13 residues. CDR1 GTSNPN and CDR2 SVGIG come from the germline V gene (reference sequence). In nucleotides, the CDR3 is TGTGCCTGGAGTGACCGAACGTCCAATGAGCAGTTCTTC. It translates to CAWSDRTSNEQFF.

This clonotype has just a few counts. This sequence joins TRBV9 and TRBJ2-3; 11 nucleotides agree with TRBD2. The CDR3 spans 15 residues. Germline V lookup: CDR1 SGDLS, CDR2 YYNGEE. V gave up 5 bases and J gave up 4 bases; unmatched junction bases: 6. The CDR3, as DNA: TGTGCCAGCAGGCCTACTAGCGGGAGAGCAGATACGCAGTATTTT. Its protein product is CASRPTSGRADTQYF.

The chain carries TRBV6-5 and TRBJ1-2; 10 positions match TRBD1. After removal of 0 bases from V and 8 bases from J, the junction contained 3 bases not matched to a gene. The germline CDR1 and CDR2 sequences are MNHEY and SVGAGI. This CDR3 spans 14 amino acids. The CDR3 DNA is TGTGCCAGCAGTTACTCGTGGGACAGGGGAGGCTACACCTTC. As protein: CASSYSWDRGGYTF.

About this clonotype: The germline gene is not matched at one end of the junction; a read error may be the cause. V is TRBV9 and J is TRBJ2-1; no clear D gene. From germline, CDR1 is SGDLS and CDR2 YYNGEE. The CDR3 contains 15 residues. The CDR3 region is CASGVGLSGDNEQFF. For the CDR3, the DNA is TGTGCCAGCGGCGTAGGGTTAAGTGGGGACAATGAGCAGTTCTTC. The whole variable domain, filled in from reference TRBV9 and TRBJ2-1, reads DSGVTQTPKHLITATGQRVTLRCSPRSGDLSVYWYQQSLDQGLQFLIQYYNGEERAKGNILERFSAQQFPDLHSELNLSSLELGDSALYFCASGVGLSGDNEQFFGPGTRLTVL.

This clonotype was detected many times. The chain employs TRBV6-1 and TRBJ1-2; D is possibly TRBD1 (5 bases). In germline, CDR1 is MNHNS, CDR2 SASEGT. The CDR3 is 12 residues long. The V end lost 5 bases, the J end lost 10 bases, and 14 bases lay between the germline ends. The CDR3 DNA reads TGTGCCAGCAGTTACGCAGGGTCCGCCTACACCTTC. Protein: CASSYAGSAYTF.

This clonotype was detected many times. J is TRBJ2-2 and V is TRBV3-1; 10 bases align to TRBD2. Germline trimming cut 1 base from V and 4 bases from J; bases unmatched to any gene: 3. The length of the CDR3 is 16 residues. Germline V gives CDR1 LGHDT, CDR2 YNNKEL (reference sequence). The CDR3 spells CASSQGAGGGTGELFF. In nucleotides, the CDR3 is TGTGCCAGCAGCCAAGGAGCGGGAGGGGGCACCGGGGAGCTGTTTTTT.

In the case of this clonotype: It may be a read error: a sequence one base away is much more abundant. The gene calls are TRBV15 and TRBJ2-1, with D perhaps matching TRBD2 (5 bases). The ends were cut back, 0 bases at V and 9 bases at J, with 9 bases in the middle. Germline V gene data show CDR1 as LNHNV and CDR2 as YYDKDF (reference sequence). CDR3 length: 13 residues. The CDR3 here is CATSRELAGEQFF. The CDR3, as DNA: TGTGCCACCAGCAGAGAATTGGCGGGTGAGCAGTTCTTC. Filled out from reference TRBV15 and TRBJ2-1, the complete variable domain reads DAMVIQNPRYQVTQFGKPVTLSCSQTLNHNVMYWYQQKSSQAPKLLFHYYDKDFNNEADTPDNFQSRRPNTSFCFLDIRSPGLGDTAMYLCATSRELAGEQFFGPGTRLTVL.

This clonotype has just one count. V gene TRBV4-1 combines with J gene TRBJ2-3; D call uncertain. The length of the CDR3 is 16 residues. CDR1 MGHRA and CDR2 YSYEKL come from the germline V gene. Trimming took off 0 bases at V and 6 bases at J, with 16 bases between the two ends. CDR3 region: CASSQDTRLPVDTQYF. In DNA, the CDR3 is TGCGCCAGCAGCCAAGATACGCGACTCCCCGTGGATACGCAGTATTTT.

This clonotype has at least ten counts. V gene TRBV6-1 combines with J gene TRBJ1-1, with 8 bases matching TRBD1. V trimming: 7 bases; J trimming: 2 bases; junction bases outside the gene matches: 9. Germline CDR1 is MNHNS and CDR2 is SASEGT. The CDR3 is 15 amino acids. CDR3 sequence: CASITADRGNTEAFF. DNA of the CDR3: TGTGCCAGCATTACCGCAGACAGGGGAAACACTGAAGCTTTCTTT.

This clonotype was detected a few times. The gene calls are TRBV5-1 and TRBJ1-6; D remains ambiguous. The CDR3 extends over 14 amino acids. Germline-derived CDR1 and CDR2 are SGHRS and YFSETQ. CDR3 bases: TGCGCGAGCGGGAGCGGGCTGCCAGGTTCACCCCTCCACTTT. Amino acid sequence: CASGSGLPGSPLHF.

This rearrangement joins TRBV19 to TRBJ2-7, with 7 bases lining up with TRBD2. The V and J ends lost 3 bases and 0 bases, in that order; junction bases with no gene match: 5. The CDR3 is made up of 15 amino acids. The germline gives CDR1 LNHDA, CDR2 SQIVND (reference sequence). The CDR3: CASSIAGTNSYEQYF. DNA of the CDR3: TGTGCCAGTAGTATCGCCGGGACTAACTCCTACGAGCAGTACTTC.

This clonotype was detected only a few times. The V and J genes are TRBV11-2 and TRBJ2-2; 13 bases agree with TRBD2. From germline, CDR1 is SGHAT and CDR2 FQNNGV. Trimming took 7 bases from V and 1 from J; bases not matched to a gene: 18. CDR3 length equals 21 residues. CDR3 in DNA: TGTGCCAGCAAAGGACTAGCGGGAGTGGCTCGCGGCAGAGGGAACACCGGGGAGCTGTTTTTT. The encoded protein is CASKGLAGVARGRGNTGELFF.

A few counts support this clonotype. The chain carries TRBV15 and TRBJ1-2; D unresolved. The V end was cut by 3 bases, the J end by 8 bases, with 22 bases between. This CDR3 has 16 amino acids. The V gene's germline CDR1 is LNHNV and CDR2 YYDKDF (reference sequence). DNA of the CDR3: TGTGCCACCAGCAGGAAGACGGGGTATCAAAGGGAGGGCTACACCTTC. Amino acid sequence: CATSRKTGYQREGYTF.

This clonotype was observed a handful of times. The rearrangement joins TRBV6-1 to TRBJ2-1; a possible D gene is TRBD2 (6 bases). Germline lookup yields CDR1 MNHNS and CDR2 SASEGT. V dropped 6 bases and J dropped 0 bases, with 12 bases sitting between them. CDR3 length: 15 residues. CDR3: CASSKTRGSYNEQFF. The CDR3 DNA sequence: TGTGCCAGCAGCAAGACTAGGGGCTCCTACAATGAGCAGTTCTTC.